This note documents a single TCR beta chain sequence. These data belong to a study of CD8 T cells in Susac syndrome. Random hexamers primed reverse transcription of roughly 0.5 to 1 ug RNA. TCRdb passed the immunoSEQ multiplex PCR reads through MiXCR, listing each CDR3 protein once. The data show approximately 220,000 distinct CDR3 sequences, with more than 85% seen just once and approximately 0.075% held by the top ten. This CDR3 is 19 amino acids long. CDR1 and CDR2 (germline): GTSNPN, SVGIG (reference sequence). The ends were cut back, 2 bases at V and 0 bases at J, with 20 bases in the middle. What was sequenced was CD4+ T cells from PBMCs. This clonotype was obtained from a human donor with multiple sclerosis. J is TRBJ2-6 and V is TRBV30; perhaps TRBD1 as D (6 bases). The CDR3 DNA reads TGTGCCTGGAGTCCGCCTTCAGGGGCAACTAACTCTGGGGCCAACGTCCTGACTTTC. Its protein product is CAWSPPSGATNSGANVLTF.